The entry below gives a single T cell receptor beta chain sequence along with its context. Its antigen is currently unknown. The germline V and J ends were trimmed by 4 bases and 5 bases, with 15 bases remaining between them. The CDR3 consists of 15 residues. CDR1 and CDR2 (germline): GTSNPN, SVGIG (reference sequence). The data were obtained in a study of T cell responses to AZD1222 COVID-19 vaccine. Only in-frame clones appear in the TCRdb table, and some are missing; sequencing was by immunoSEQ multiplex PCR. The table records fewer than 90,000 clones, about 90% of them present only once. Second doses that came at about 4 or about 12 weeks were put together. Findings and limits, study-wide: Seropositive at baseline were only a handful of AZD1222 recipients.

The chain carries TRBV30 and TRBJ1-6; D gene ambiguous. The material was peripheral blood, obtained 28 days after the second AZD1222 dose. The receptor's source is an adult who received the AZD1222 COVID-19 vaccine. CDR3 in amino acids: CAWKDRFGDNSPLHF. CDR3 coding DNA: TGTGCCTGGAAGGACCGATTCGGAGATAATTCACCCCTCCACTTT.